A single sample is the source of the 7 T cell receptor beta chains below, sequenced in a study of blood T cell repertoires in COVID-19. The assay was immunoSEQ multiplex PCR, and TCRdb's table has in-frame clones only and misses some. The sample records roughly 180,000 clones, roughly 84% being singletons. Input material: PBMCs or T cells enriched from blood (not recorded which). These receptors all stem from a man aged 60 to 69 who had recovered from COVID-19.

The chain joins TRBV25-1 to TRBJ1-1, with TRBD1 identical over 10 bases. Germline assignment: CDR1 MGHDK and CDR2 SYGVNS. V was clipped by 10 bases and J by 3 bases; unmatched bases: 5. This CDR3 spans 13 amino acids. CDR3 amino acids: CATKDRGYTEAFF. The DNA for the CDR3 is TGTGCCACGAAGGACAGGGGGTACACTGAAGCTTTCTTT.

The genes are TRBV7-3 and TRBJ2-1; 7 bases are a match to TRBD2. The CDR3 extends over 15 amino acids. Germline V gene sequence: CDR1 SGHTA, CDR2 FQGTGA. J was trimmed by 8 bases and V by 5 bases; bases with no gene match: 12. The CDR3 DNA follows: TGTGCCAGCAGCCGGGGGACTGGCGGGAGCTATGAGCAGTTCTTC. It translates to CASSRGTGGSYEQFF. The variable domain in full, completed from reference TRBV7-3 and TRBJ2-1, reads GAGVSQTPSNKVTEKGKYVELRCDPISGHTALYWYRQSLGQGPEFLIYFQGTGAADDSGLPNDRFFAVRPEGSVSTLKIQRTERGDSAVYLCASSRGTGGSYEQFFGPGTRLTVL.

V gene TRBV29-1 combines with J gene TRBJ2-2; a possible D gene is TRBD1 (6 bases). V lost 3 bases, J lost 2 bases, and 10 bases lay in between. The germline gives CDR1 SQVTM, CDR2 ANQGSEA. This CDR3 comprises 14 residues. The CDR3 DNA sequence: TGCAGCGTTGACAGGGGCTTCAACACCGGGGAGCTGTTTTTT. It is translated as CSVDRGFNTGELFF.

This chain connects TRBV5-4 to TRBJ2-1; 10 bases are a match to TRBD1. This CDR3 contains 15 residues. Germline V gene data show CDR1 as SGHNT and CDR2 as YYREEE (reference sequence). Trimming took 2 bases from V and 8 from J; bases not matched to a gene: 7. CDR3 DNA sequence: TGTGCCAGCAGCTTAAGGACAGGGGGGAGCGATGAGCAGTTCTTC. This gives the protein CASSLRTGGSDEQFF.

V gene TRBV11-3 combines with J gene TRBJ2-7, with a possible D match to TRBD2 (5 bases). The germline gives CDR1 SGHNT, CDR2 YENEEA. The CDR3 is made up of 15 amino acids. V was pared by 5 bases and J by 0 bases, with 14 bases between. The CDR3 DNA reads as TGTGCCAGCAGCCCTGGGAGCGCTCCCTCCTACGAGCAGTACTTC. The encoded protein is CASSPGSAPSYEQYF.

This chain connects TRBV7-9 to TRBJ1-3; D is undetermined. Between the trimmed V and J ends, which lost 3 bases and 4 bases, there was a span of 13 bases. The CDR3 is 15 amino acids. Germline loops: CDR1 SEHNR, CDR2 FQNEAQ (reference sequence). CDR3 sequence: CASSLSGIRGNTIYF. In DNA, the CDR3 is TGTGCCAGCAGCTTGTCGGGGATCAGGGGAAACACCATATATTTT.

This sequence joins TRBV27 and TRBJ2-5, with D maybe TRBD2 (5 bases). This CDR3 region has 15 residues. V was clipped by 6 bases and J by 1 base, with 15 bases between them. Per the germline V gene, CDR1 is MNHEY and CDR2 is SMNVEV (reference sequence). The CDR3 is CASSSITGVQETQYF. The CDR3 DNA is TGTGCCAGCAGCTCAATAACCGGGGTCCAAGAGACCCAGTACTTC.